The clone carrying this T cell receptor (beta chain) came up a few times. Its antigen is unknown. The CDR3 runs 14 residues. Trimming cost V 4 bases and J 5 bases; bases outside gene matches: 8. Germline CDR1 and CDR2: ENHRY and SYGVKD. These data belong to a study of blood T cells in healthy people across ages. Investigators took roughly 10 milliliters of peripheral blood from every donor. PCR was performed a second time for roughly 7 to 11 cycles using a sample-barcoded 5' primer and a J-beta primer mix. TCRdb passed the 5' RACE reads through MiXCR, listing each CDR3 protein once. The sample lists 1.5 million to 2 million distinct CDR3 sequences, around half seen once, with approximately 2.1% in the top ten. Study results and caveats: Across samples, TCR beta diversity tracked strongly with naive T cell percentage.

The receptor comes from a woman between 40 and 50 years old in good health. The V gene is TRBV10-3, the J gene TRBJ2-7; TRBD2 matches at 7 bases. The sequencing sample was made of blood. Here the CDR3 DNA reads TGTGCCATCAGTGTGGGGGGGATGGCTGACGAGCAGTACTTC. Protein sequence: CAISVGGMADEQYF.